Listed here are 22 T cell receptor beta chains from one sample, sequenced in a study of blood T cells in healthy people across ages. Combining a sample-barcoded 5' primer with a J-beta primer mix, a second PCR ran for roughly 7 to 12 cycles. TCRdb reprocessed the 5' RACE reads with MiXCR, giving one entry per CDR3 protein. The sample contains hundreds of thousands of distinct CDR3 sequences, under 55% of which appear only once. Sequencing used blood. These receptors came from a man in his sixties in good health.

This clonotype was seen only once. The rearrangement uses TRBV7-2 and TRBJ2-5, with D tentatively TRBD2 (6 bases). Germline CDR1 reads SGHTA; CDR2 reads FQGNSA. The V and J ends lost 5 bases and 2 bases respectively, with 18 bases between them. This CDR3 region has 16 residues. CDR3 sequence (DNA): TGTGCCAGCAGCGAGAGACTAGACACTCTTCAAGAGACCCAGTACTTC. Translated: CASSERLDTLQETQYF.

In its sample, this clonotype was seen many times. V is TRBV5-1 and J is TRBJ2-7, with 7 positions matching TRBD1. The length of the CDR3 is 16 residues. With 4 bases clipped from V and 1 base from J, the junction kept 11 bases outside the gene matches. CDR1 is SGHRS, CDR2 YFSETQ, per germline. The CDR3 DNA follows: TGCGCCAGCAGCCCGGGACAGTCCATTTATTCCTACGAGCAGTACTTC. As protein: CASSPGQSIYSYEQYF. Variable domain in full (rest from reference TRBV5-1 and TRBJ2-7): KAGVTQTPRYLIKTRGQQVTLSCSPISGHRSVSWYQQTPGQGLQFLFEYFSETQRNKGNFPGRFSGRQFSNSRSEMNVSTLELGDSALYLCASSPGQSIYSYEQYFGPGTRLTVT.

The chain carries TRBV3-1 and TRBJ2-7; D is ambiguous. V lost 1 base, J lost 7 bases, and 8 bases lay in between. This CDR3 is built from 12 residues. Germline V CDR1 and CDR2: LGHDT, YNNKEL (reference sequence). The CDR3 loop reads CASSQGLGEQYF. The CDR3 DNA sequence: TGTGCCAGCAGCCAAGGATTAGGGGAGCAGTACTTC.

The V call is TRBV25-1, the J call TRBJ2-1; the match to TRBD2 covers 8 bases. CDR1 and CDR2 from the germline V gene are MGHDK and SYGVNS. The CDR3 is 15 amino acids. V lost 3 bases to trimming and J lost 10 bases; unmatched junction nucleotides: 11. CDR3 residues: CASSDPTSAYYEQFF. CDR3 nucleotide sequence: TGTGCCAGCAGTGATCCGACTAGCGCTTACTACGAGCAGTTCTTC.

V usage is TRBV28 and J usage is TRBJ2-7; D is unresolved. Germline V CDR1 and CDR2: MDHEN, SYDVKM. This CDR3 has 14 amino acids. Between the trimmed V and J ends, which lost 11 bases and 0 bases, there was a span of 17 bases. The CDR3 here is CASNEGPNSYEQYF. The DNA for the CDR3 is TGTGCCTCAAACGAAGGGCCTAACTCCTACGAGCAGTACTTC.

The genes are TRBV20-1 and TRBJ2-7; 11 nucleotides line up with TRBD1. V shed 0 bases, J shed 1 base, and the junction held 2 bases outside the gene matches. In germline, CDR1 is DFQATT, CDR2 SNEGSKA (reference sequence). This CDR3 region has 15 residues. In DNA, the CDR3 is TGCAGTGCTAGAGATGGGGACAGGGGGTCCTACGAGCAGTACTTC. Translated: CSARDGDRGSYEQYF.

This clonotype was detected only a few times. This rearrangement joins TRBV12-3 or TRBV12-4 to TRBJ1-5, with 9 bases that match TRBD1. V was clipped by 2 bases and J by 5 bases; unmatched bases: 4. CDR3 length equals 15 residues. This CDR3 is CASSLKGTGHQPQHF. CDR3 nucleotides: TGTGCCAGCAGTTTAAAGGGGACAGGGCATCAGCCCCAGCATTTT.

This clonotype turned up a few times. The chain employs TRBV20-1 and TRBJ2-7; D may be TRBD1 (6 bases). The CDR3 length is 13 residues. V gave up 3 bases and J gave up 5 bases, with 14 bases separating them. Per germline, CDR1 DFQATT and CDR2 SNEGSKA (reference sequence). The CDR3 loop reads CSASRDAGDEQYF. CDR3 in DNA: TGCAGTGCTAGCCGGGACGCAGGGGACGAGCAGTACTTC.

Only a few counts were recorded for this clonotype. This chain joins TRBV9 and TRBJ2-7, with 7 bases lining up with TRBD2. V gave up 3 bases and J gave up 3 bases; unmatched junction bases: 12. This CDR3 contains 16 residues. Germline-derived CDR1 and CDR2 are SGDLS and YYNGEE. For the CDR3, the DNA is TGTGCCAGCAGCGAGAGGCCCGGGACTACCCTCTACGAGCAGTACTTC. Amino acid sequence: CASSERPGTTLYEQYF.

The CDR3 DNA follows: TGCGCCAGCACGGAGGGGGGCCCCCAAGAGACCCAGTACTTC. Its protein product is CASTEGGPQETQYF. The chain couples TRBV5-1 to TRBJ2-5; tentatively, D is TRBD1 or TRBD2 (6 bases each). Germline CDR1 reads SGHRS; CDR2 reads YFSETQ. CDR3 length: 14 amino acids. V lost 6 bases and J lost 1, with 13 bases in between.

This clonotype showed up just a few times. The genes are TRBV5-6 and TRBJ1-6, with D perhaps TRBD1 (5 bases). The germline V gene encodes CDR1 SGHDT and CDR2 YYEEEE. V lost 0 bases to trimming and J lost 10 bases, with 17 bases between them. CDR3 length: 16 residues. The CDR3: CASSLADSGWESPLHF. As DNA, the CDR3 is TGTGCCAGCAGCTTGGCCGACAGCGGATGGGAATCACCCCTCCACTTT.

The chain is built from TRBV20-1 and TRBJ1-5, with 7 nucleotides matching TRBD1. Unmatched junction bases numbered 14, after V lost 0 bases and J lost 3 bases. The CDR3 has 18 amino acids. Germline V lookup: CDR1 DFQATT, CDR2 SNEGSKA (reference sequence). The CDR3 protein is CSARDATSGQAINQPQHF. CDR3 nucleotide sequence: TGCAGTGCTAGAGACGCCACCTCTGGACAGGCGATCAATCAGCCCCAGCATTTT.

There are a few counts of this clonotype. This chain links TRBV4-1 with TRBJ2-5; TRBD1 aligns across 8 bases. The germline V gene has CDR1 MGHRA and CDR2 YSYEKL. V shed 5 bases, J shed 11 bases, and the junction held 10 bases outside the gene matches. The CDR3 contains 13 residues. In DNA form, the CDR3 reads TGCGCCAGCAGCTTTCAGGGGGCGCAAGAGCAGTACTTC. Its protein is CASSFQGAQEQYF.

This clonotype showed up just once. The CDR3 sequence is CSAVRLGLDGYTF. CDR3 bases: TGCAGTGCTGTAAGACTAGGGCTAGATGGCTACACCTTC. This rearrangement joins TRBV20-1 to TRBJ1-2, with unresolved D. This CDR3 contains 13 residues. Germline values: CDR1 DFQATT, CDR2 SNEGSKA (reference sequence). The V and J ends lost 5 bases and 6 bases respectively, with 16 bases between them.

V and J are TRBV6-6 and TRBJ1-1, with a tentative D call TRBD1 (6 bases). Germline V gene data show CDR1 as MNHNY and CDR2 as SVGAGI (reference sequence). Trimming took off 7 bases at V and 4 bases at J, with 16 bases between the two ends. The CDR3 is made up of 14 amino acids. The CDR3 reads CASTGELRGTEAFF. CDR3 nucleotides: TGTGCCAGCACAGGGGAGTTGAGGGGCACTGAAGCTTTCTTT.

This clonotype appeared once. V and J are TRBV6-2 or TRBV6-3 and TRBJ2-1; D gene uncertain. The J call may be mistaken, given a closer DNA end match to TRBJ2-7. CDR3 size: 17 residues. Germline V gene data show CDR1 as MNHEY and CDR2 as SVGEGT. The CDR3 reads CASSVGPLRGSYNEQYF. For the CDR3, the DNA is TGTGCCAGCAGTGTTGGACCACTTCGCGGTTCCTACAATGAGCAGTACTTC.

This clonotype was seen a handful of times. V usage is TRBV5-1 and J usage is TRBJ2-7, with 10 positions matching TRBD1. V was clipped by 1 base and J by 2 bases; unmatched bases: 3. CDR3 length: 15 amino acids. Germline loops: CDR1 SGHRS, CDR2 YFSETQ. This CDR3 is CASSLYGQGAYEQYF. The CDR3 DNA reads as TGCGCCAGCAGCTTGTACGGACAGGGGGCCTACGAGCAGTACTTC.

The V and J genes are TRBV5-1 and TRBJ2-7; D perhaps matches TRBD2 (7 bases). Germline-derived CDR1 and CDR2 are SGHRS and YFSETQ. V was cut by 4 bases and J by 4 bases, with 9 bases left in between. The CDR3 is made up of 12 amino acids. The CDR3 is CASSAGAYEQYF. DNA for the CDR3: TGCGCCAGCAGCGCGGGGGCGTACGAGCAGTACTTC. The full variable domain, rest sourced from reference TRBV5-1 and TRBJ2-7, is KAGVTQTPRYLIKTRGQQVTLSCSPISGHRSVSWYQQTPGQGLQFLFEYFSETQRNKGNFPGRFSGRQFSNSRSEMNVSTLELGDSALYLCASSAGAYEQYFGPGTRLTVT.

This clonotype was seen many times. The chain combines TRBV7-9 with TRBJ2-7, with TRBD1 matching 8 bases. V dropped 5 bases and J dropped 2; count of bases not matched to a gene: 8. This CDR3 comprises 15 residues. The germline V gene has CDR1 SEHNR and CDR2 FQNEAQ (reference sequence). CDR3 coding DNA: TGTGCCAGCAGCCACGGACAGGGACGGACCTACGAGCAGTACTTC. Translating gives CASSHGQGRTYEQYF.

There are a few counts of this clonotype. The gene calls are TRBV7-2 and TRBJ2-7; D not resolved. V gave up 2 bases and J gave up 3 bases, with 5 bases separating them. The CDR3 totals 12 residues. The germline V gene has CDR1 SGHTA and CDR2 FQGNSA. The CDR3 bases are TGTGCCAGCAGCTTACACTTCTACGAGCAGTACTTC. As protein: CASSLHFYEQYF.

This clonotype was picked up many times. This chain uses TRBV4-1 with TRBJ2-7; D perhaps matches TRBD1 (6 bases). From germline, CDR1 is MGHRA and CDR2 YSYEKL. The CDR3 covers 13 residues. V was trimmed by 0 bases and J by 12 bases, leaving 15 bases between them. The CDR3 DNA reads as TGCGCCAGCAGCCAAGACTTGAGGGCAGGGGCGTACTTC. This encodes CASSQDLRAGAYF.

The chain joins TRBV20-1 to TRBJ1-1; 8 bases line up with TRBD1. Trimming removed 6 bases from V and 0 bases from J; junction bases left unmatched: 9. Germline CDR1 is DFQATT and CDR2 is SNEGSKA (reference sequence). This CDR3 contains 15 residues. This chain's CDR3 is CSAAGGISVNTEAFF. As DNA, the CDR3 is TGCAGTGCGGCAGGGGGCATTTCCGTGAACACTGAAGCTTTCTTT.